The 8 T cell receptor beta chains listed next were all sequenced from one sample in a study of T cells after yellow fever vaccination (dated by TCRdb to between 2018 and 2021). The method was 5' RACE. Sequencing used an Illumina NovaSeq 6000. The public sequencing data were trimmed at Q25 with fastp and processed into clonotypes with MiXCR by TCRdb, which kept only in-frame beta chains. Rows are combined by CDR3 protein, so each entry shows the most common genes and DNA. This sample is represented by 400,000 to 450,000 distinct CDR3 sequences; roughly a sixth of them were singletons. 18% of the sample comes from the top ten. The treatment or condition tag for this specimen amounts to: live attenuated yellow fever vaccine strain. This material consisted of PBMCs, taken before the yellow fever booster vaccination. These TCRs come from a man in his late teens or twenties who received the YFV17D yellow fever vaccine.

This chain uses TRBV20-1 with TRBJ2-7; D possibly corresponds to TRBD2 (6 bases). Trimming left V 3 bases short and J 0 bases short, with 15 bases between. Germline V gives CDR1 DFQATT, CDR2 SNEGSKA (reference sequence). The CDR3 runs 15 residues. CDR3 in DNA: TGCAGTGCTAGCGCCTCCCCCGGGAGCTCCTACGAGCAGTACGTC. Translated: CSASASPGSSYEQYV.

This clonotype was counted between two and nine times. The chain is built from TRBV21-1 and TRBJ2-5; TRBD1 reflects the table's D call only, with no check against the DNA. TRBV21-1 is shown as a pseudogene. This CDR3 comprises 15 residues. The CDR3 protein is CASSSRTRPQETQYF. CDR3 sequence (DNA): TGTGCCAGCAGCTCGCGGACAAGACCTCAAGAGACCCAGTACTTC.

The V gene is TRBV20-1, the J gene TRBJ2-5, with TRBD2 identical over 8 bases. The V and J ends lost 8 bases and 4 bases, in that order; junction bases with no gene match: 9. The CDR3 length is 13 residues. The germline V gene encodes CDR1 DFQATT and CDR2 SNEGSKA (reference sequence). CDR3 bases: TGCAGTTCCACGGGGGGGGGTTTAGAGACCCAGTACTTC. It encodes CSSTGGGLETQYF.

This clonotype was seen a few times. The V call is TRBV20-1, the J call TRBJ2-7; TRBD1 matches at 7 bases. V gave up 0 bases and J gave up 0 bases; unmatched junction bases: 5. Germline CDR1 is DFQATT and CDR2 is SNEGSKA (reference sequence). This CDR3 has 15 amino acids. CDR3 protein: CSAREPGQSSYEQYF. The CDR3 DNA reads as TGCAGTGCTAGAGAACCGGGACAGAGCTCCTACGAGCAGTACTTC.

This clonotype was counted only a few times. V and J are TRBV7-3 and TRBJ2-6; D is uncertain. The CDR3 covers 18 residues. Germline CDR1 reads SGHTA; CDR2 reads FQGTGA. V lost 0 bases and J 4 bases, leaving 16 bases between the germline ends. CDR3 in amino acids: CASSLTPTVANGANVLTF. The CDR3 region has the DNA TGTGCCAGCAGCTTAACCCCAACCGTGGCAAACGGGGCCAACGTCCTGACTTTC. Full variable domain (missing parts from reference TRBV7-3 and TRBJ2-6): GAGVSQTPSNKVTEKGKYVELRCDPISGHTALYWYRQSLGQGPEFLIYFQGTGAADDSGLPNDRFFAVRPEGSVSTLKIQRTERGDSAVYLCASSLTPTVANGANVLTFGAGSRLTVL.

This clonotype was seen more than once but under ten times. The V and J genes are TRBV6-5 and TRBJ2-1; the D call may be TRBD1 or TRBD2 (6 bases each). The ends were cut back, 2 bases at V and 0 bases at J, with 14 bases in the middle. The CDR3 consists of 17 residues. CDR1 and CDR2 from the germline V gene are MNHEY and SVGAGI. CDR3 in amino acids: CASSYRSGAGSYNEQFF. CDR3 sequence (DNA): TGTGCCAGCAGTTACCGCTCGGGGGCTGGCTCCTACAATGAGCAGTTCTTC.

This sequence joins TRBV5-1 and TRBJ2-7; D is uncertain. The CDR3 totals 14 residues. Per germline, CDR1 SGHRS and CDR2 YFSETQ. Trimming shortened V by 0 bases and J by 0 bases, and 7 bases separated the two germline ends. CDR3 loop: CASSLDGSSYEQYV. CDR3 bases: TGCGCCAGCAGCTTGGACGGCAGCTCCTACGAGCAGTACGTC.

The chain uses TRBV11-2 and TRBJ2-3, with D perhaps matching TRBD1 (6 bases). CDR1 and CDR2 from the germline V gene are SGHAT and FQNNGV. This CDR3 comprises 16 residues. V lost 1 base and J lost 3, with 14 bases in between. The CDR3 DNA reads TGTGCCAGCAGCTTAGTGTATACGGGACATACAGATACGCAGTATTTT. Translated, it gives CASSLVYTGHTDTQYF.